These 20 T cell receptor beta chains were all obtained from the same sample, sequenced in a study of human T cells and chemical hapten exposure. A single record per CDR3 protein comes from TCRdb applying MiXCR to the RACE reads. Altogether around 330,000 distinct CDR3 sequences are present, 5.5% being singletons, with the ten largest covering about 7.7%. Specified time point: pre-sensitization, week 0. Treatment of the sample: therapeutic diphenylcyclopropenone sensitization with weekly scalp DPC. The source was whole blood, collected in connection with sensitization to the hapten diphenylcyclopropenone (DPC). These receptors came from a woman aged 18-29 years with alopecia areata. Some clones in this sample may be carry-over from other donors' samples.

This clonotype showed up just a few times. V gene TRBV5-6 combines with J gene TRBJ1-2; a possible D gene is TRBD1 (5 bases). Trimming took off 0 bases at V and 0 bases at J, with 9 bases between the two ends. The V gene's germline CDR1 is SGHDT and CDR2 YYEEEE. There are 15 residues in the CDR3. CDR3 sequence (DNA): TGTGCCAGCAGCTTGGGCCGACAGTCTAACTATGGCTACACCTTC. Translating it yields CASSLGRQSNYGYTF.

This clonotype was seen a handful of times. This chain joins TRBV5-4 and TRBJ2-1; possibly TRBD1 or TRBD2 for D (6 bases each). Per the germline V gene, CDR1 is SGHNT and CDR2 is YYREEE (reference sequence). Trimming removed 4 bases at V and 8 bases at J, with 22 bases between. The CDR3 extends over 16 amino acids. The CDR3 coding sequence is TGTGCCAGCAGCGCCGACCTGGGGGGCCCACCGGATGAGCAGTTCTTC. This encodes CASSADLGGPPDEQFF.

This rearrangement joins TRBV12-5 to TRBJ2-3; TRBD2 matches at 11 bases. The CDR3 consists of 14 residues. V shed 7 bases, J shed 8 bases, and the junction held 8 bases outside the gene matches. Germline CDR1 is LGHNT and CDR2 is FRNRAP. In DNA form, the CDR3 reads TGTGCTAGTGCCTTGACTAGCGGGGCCGTTACGCAGTATTTT. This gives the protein CASALTSGAVTQYF.

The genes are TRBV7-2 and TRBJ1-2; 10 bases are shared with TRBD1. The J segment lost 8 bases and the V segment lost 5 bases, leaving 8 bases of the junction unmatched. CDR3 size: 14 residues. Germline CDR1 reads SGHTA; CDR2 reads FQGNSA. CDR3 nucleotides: TGTGCCAGCAGCATCGACAGGGGGCAAAGAGGCTACACCTTC. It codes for CASSIDRGQRGYTF.

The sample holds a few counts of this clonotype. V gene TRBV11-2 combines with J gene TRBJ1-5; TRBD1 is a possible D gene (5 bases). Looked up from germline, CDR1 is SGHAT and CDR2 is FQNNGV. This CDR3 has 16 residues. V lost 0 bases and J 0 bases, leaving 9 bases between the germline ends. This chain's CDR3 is CASSLEGELSNQPQHF. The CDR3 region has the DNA TGTGCCAGCAGCTTAGAGGGGGAACTTAGCAATCAGCCCCAGCATTTT.

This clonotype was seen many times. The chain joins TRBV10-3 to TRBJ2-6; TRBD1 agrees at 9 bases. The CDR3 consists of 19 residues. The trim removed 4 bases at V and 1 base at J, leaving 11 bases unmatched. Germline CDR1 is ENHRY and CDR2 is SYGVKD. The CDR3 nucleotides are TGTGCCATCAGTGCAAGGAAGGGACAGGGCTATTCTGGGGCCAACGTCCTGACTTTC. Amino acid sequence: CAISARKGQGYSGANVLTF.

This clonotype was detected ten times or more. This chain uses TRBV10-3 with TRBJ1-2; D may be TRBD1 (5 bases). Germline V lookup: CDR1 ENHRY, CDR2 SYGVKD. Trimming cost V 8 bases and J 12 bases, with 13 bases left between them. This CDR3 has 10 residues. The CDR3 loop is CAIGREGNTF. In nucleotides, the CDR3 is TGTGCCATCGGGAGAGAGGGGAACACCTTC.

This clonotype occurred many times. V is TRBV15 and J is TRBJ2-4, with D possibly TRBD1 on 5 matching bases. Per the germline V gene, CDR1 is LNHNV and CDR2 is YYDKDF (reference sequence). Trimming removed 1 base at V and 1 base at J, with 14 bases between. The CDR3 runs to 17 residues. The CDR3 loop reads CATSRGAGQRAKNIQYF. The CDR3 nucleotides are TGTGCCACCAGCAGAGGGGCAGGGCAGAGGGCCAAAAACATTCAGTACTTC.

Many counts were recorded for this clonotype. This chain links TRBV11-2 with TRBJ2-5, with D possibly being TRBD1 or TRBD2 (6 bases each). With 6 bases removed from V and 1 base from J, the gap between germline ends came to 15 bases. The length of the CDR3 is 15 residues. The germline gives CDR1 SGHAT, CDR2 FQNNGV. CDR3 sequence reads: CASRSLGGSQETQYF. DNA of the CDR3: TGTGCCAGCAGATCATTAGGGGGGAGCCAAGAGACCCAGTACTTC. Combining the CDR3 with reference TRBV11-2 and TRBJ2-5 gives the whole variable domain EAGVAQSPRYKIIEKRQSVAFWCNPISGHATLYWYQQILGQGPKLLIQFQNNGVVDDSQLPKDRFSAERLKGVDSTLKIQPAKLEDSAVYLCASRSLGGSQETQYFGPGTRLLVL.

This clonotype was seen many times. Here the CDR3 DNA reads TGTGCCAGCAGTTACTCCTTCTTACAGGGTGTAGAGACCCAGTACTTC. Translated: CASSYSFLQGVETQYF. The chain couples TRBV6-5 to TRBJ2-5; perhaps TRBD1 as D (6 bases). V gave up 0 bases and J gave up 4 bases, with 15 bases separating them. This CDR3 contains 16 residues. Germline V gene lookup returns CDR1 MNHEY and CDR2 SVGAGI.

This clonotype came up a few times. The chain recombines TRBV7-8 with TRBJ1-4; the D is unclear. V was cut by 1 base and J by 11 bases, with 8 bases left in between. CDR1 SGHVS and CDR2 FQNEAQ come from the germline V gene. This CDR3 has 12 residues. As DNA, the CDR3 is TGTGCCAGCAGCTTAGGTCGGGATAAACTGTTTTTT. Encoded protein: CASSLGRDKLFF.

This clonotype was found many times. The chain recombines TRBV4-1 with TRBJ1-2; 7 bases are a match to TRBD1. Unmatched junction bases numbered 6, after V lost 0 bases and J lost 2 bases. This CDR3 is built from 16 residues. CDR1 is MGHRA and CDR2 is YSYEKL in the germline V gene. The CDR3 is CASSQEWRGRNYGYTF. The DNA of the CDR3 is TGCGCCAGCAGCCAAGAATGGAGGGGGCGCAACTATGGCTACACCTTC.

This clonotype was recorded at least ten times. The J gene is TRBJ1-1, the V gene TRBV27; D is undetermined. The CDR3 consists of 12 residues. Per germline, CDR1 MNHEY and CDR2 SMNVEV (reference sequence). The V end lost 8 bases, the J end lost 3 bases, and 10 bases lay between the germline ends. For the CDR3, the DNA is TGTGCCAGCCTTCGATTAGACACTGAAGCTTTCTTT. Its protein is CASLRLDTEAFF.

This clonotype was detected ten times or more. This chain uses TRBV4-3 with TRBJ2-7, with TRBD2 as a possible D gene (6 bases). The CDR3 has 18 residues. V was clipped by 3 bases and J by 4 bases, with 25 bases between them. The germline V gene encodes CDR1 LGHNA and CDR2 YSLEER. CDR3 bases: TGCGCCAGCAGCCATCTCCTAGCGCAGGGCGGTGGAGTTTACGAGCAGTACTTC. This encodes CASSHLLAQGGGVYEQYF.

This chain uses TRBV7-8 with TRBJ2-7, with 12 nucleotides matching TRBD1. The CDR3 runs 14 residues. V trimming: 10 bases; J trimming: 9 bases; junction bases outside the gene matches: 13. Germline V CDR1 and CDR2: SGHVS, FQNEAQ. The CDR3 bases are TGTGCCACCATCCGGGACAGGGGGCGCGAATGGCAGTACTTC. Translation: CATIRDRGREWQYF.

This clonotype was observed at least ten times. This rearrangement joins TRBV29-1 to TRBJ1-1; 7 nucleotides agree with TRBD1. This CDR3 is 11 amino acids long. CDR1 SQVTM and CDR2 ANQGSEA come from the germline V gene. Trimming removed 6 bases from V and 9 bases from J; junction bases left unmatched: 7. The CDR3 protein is CSVQRGRKAFF. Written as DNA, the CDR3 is TGCAGCGTCCAAAGGGGGCGCAAAGCTTTCTTT.

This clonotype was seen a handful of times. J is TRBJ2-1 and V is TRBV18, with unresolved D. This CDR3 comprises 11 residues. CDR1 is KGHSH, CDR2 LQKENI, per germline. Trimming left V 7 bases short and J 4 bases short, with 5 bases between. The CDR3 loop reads CASFIYNEQFF. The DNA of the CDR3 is TGTGCCAGCTTCATATACAATGAGCAGTTCTTC.

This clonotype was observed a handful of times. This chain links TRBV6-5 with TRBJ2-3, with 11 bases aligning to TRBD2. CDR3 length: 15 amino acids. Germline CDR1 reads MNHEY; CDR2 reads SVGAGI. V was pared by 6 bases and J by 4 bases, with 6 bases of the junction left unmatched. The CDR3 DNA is TGTGCCAGCAGATTAATAGCGGGGGGGCCAGATACGCAGTATTTT. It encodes CASRLIAGGPDTQYF.

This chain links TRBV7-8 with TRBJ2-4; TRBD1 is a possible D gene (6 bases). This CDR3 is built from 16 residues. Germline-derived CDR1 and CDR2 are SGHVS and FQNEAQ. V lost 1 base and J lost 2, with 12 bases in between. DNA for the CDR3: TGTGCCAGCAGCTTAGACAGGGTCCTTACCAAAAACATTCAGTACTTC. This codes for CASSLDRVLTKNIQYF.

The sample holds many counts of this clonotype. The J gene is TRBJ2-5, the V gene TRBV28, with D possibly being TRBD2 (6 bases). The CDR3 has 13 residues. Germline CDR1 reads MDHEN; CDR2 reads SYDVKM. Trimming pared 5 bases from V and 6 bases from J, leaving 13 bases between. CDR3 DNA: TGTGCCAGCAGTATGTCGGGGAGGAAGACCCAGTACTTC. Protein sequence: CASSMSGRKTQYF. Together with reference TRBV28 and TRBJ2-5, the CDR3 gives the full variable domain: DVKVTQSSRYLVKRTGEKVFLECVQDMDHENMFWYRQDPGLGLRLIYFSYDVKMKEKGDIPEGYSVSREKKERFSLILESASTNQTSMYLCASSMSGRKTQYFGPGTRLLVL.